This is a list of T cell receptor beta chains from one sample in a study of cytomegalovirus exposure and HLA in healthy donors. Here immunoSEQ multiplex PCR was the method, and the copy in TCRdb shows in-frame clones only, minus some. The sample includes fewer than 250,000 clones, 76% of them seen just once. The sequencing sample was made of PBMCs. All receptors come from a man aged 18 to 30 in good health and CMV-seronegative. CDR3s include the opening cysteine and the closing phenylalanine or tryptophan. D genes are given only for firm matches. Only part of the rows carry a size: once, few, many, or a class if the clone is expanded.

NA | TRBD1 | TRBJ1-5 | TRBV16 | TGTGCCAGCAGCCTGGACAGGGGCTATCAGCCCCAGCATTTT | CASSLDRGYQPQHF
NA | NA | TRBJ1-2 | TRBV5-6 | TGTGCCAGCAGCTCGCTCGGCGACGATGGTAGGGACTACTATGGCTACACCTTC | CASSSLGDDGRDYYGYTF
NA | NA | TRBJ1-2 | TRBV19 | TGTGCCAGTAATCCCCCCCACAGGGCCTATGGCTACACCTTC | CASNPPHRAYGYTF
NA | NA | TRBJ1-4 | TRBV18 | TGTGCCAGCTCACCACGACAGACTAATGAAAAACTGTTTTTT | CASSPRQTNEKLFF
few | NA | TRBJ1-5 | TRBV6-1 | TGTGCCAGCAGGGAGGTTAGCAATCAGCCCCAGCATTTT | CASREVSNQPQHF
NA | TRBD2 | TRBJ2-3 | TRBV5-6 | TGTGCCAGCAGCAAGGGGACTACCACAGATACGCAGTATTTT | CASSKGTTTDTQYF
NA | TRBD1 | TRBJ2-7 | TRBV5-4 | TGTGCCAGCAGCCCTACAGGGGCAGGCGAGCAGTACTTC | CASSPTGAGEQYF
NA | TRBD2 | TRBJ2-5 | TRBV27 | TGTGCCAGCAGTAACCGACCTAGCGGGAGTCAAGAGACCCAGTACTTC | CASSNRPSGSQETQYF
NA | NA | TRBJ2-1 | TRBV27 | TGTGCCAGCAGTTTTGGGAGCTCCTACAATGAGCAGTTCTTC | CASSFGSSYNEQFF
NA | TRBD1 | TRBJ2-7 | TRBV9 | TGTGCCAGCAGCCCCGGGACAGGTTGGGATCTCGGCGAGCAGTACTTC | CASSPGTGWDLGEQYF
NA | NA | TRBJ1-5 | TRBV27 | TGTGCCAGCAGTTCCCAGGGTGATCGCAATCAGCCCCAGCATTTT | CASSSQGDRNQPQHF
NA | NA | TRBJ2-7 | TRBV4-1 | TGCGCCAGCAGCCAATGGACACCTTCCTACGAGCAGTACTTC | CASSQWTPSYEQYF
NA | NA | TRBJ1-1 | TRBV5-1 | TGCGCCAGCAGCCTACAGGAGAACACTGAAGCTTTCTTT | CASSLQENTEAFF
NA | TRBD1 | TRBJ1-5 | TRBV7-2 | TGTGCCAGCAGCTTTACAGGGGCTCCAAATCAGCCCCAGCATTTT | CASSFTGAPNQPQHF
NA | NA | TRBJ1-1 | TRBV19 | TGTGCCAGTAGTATTGGGGGGTGGACTGAAGCTTTCTTT | CASSIGGWTEAFF